Following are 2 T cell receptor beta chains from one sample sequenced in a study of blood T cells in healthy people across ages. The second PCR ran about 6 to 11 cycles with a sample-barcoded 5' primer and J-beta primers. TCRdb used MiXCR to reprocess the 5' RACE reads, holding one entry per CDR3 protein. Of 1.5 million to 2 million distinct CDR3 sequences in the sample, around 35% were seen once. Material for sequencing was blood. These TCRs come from a woman aged 25-40 years in good health.

This chain joins TRBV3-1 and TRBJ1-1; D is uncertain. Germline loops: CDR1 LGHDT, CDR2 YNNKEL (reference sequence). The CDR3 has 11 amino acids. Trimming took 1 base from V and 7 from J, leaving 4 bases between them. The CDR3 sequence: CASSQGYEAFF. The CDR3 DNA reads as TGTGCCAGCAGCCAAGGGTATGAAGCTTTCTTT.

This rearrangement joins TRBV20-1 to TRBJ2-6; D is unclear. Germline values: CDR1 DFQATT, CDR2 SNEGSKA (reference sequence). This CDR3 contains 17 residues. Trimming removed 2 bases from V and 3 bases from J, with 17 bases in between. The CDR3 region has the DNA TGCAGTGCTAGATTGGGCCAAAGCCAAGGTGGGGCCAACGTCCTGACTTTC. This translates into CSARLGQSQGGANVLTF.